This T cell receptor (beta chain) stems from a study of CD4 T cells in relation to SARS-CoV-2 and coronaviruses. With regard to this clone: The target antigen is unknown.

Sequencing used immunoSEQ multiplex PCR; TCRdb keeps in-frame clones, though not all of them. Among tens of thousands of clones listed, approximately 80% were seen once. Germline V lookup: CDR1 LNHNV, CDR2 YYDKDF (reference sequence). The CDR3 is made up of 16 amino acids. Deletions cut 6 bases from V and 0 bases from J, with 15 bases between. The TCR was taken from an adult with COVID-19. Input material: naive CD4+ T cells from PBMCs, cultured in vitro. Subset reported: naive CD4+ T cells isolated by negative enrichment. V usage is TRBV15 and J usage is TRBJ2-1; D may be TRBD1 or TRBD2 (6 bases each). CDR3 protein: CATRGDTGDSYNEQFF. As DNA, the CDR3 is TGTGCCACCAGAGGGGACACGGGAGACTCCTACAATGAGCAGTTCTTC. The full variable domain, rest sourced from reference TRBV15 and TRBJ2-1, is DAMVIQNPRYQVTQFGKPVTLSCSQTLNHNVMYWYQQKSSQAPKLLFHYYDKDFNNEADTPDNFQSRRPNTSFCFLDIRSPGLGDTAMYLCATRGDTGDSYNEQFFGPGTRLTVL.